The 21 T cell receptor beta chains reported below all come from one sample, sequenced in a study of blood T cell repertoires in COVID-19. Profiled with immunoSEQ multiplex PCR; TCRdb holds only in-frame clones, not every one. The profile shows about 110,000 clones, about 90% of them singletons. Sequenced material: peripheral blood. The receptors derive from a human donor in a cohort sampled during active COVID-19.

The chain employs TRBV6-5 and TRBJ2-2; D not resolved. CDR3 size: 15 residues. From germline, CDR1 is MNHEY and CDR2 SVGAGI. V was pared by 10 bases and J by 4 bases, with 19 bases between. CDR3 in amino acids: CATLRDRSGTGELFF. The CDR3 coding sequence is TGTGCCACCCTCCGAGACCGATCGGGCACCGGGGAGCTGTTTTTT.

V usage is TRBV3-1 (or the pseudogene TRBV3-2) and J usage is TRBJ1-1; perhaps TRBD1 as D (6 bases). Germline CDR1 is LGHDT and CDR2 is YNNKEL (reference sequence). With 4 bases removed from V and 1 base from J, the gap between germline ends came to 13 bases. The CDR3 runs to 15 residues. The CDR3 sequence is CASSLGTPGNTEAFF. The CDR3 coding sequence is TGTGCCAGCAGCCTCGGGACACCCGGGAACACTGAAGCTTTCTTT.

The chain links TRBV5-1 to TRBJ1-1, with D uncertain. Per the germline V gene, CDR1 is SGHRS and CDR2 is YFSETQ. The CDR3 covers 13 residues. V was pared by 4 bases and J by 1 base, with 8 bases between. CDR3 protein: CASSPPGNTEAFF. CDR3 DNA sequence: TGCGCCAGCAGCCCCCCGGGGAACACTGAAGCTTTCTTT.

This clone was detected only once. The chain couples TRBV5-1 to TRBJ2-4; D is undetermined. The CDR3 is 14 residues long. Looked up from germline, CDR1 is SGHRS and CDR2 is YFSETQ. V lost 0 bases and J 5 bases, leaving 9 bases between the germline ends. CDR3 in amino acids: CASSLVNPENIQYF. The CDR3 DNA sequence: TGCGCCAGCAGCTTGGTGAACCCAGAAAACATTCAGTACTTC.

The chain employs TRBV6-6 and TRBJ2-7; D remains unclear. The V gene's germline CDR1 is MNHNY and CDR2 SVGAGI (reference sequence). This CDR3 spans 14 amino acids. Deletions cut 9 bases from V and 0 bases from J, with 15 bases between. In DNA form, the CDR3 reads TGTGCCAGTTCGTCATACTCTAGCTCCTACGAGCAGTACTTC. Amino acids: CASSSYSSSYEQYF.

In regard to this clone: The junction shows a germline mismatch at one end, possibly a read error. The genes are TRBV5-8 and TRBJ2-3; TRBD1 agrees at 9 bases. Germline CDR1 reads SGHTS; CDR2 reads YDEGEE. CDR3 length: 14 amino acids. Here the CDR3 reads CASNLGQGPDTQYF. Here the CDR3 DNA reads TGTGCCAGCAACTTGGGACAGGGCCCAGATACGCAGTATTTT.

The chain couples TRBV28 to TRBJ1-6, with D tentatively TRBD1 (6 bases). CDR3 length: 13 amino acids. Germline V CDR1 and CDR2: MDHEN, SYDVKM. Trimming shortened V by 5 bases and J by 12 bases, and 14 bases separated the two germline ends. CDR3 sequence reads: CASSVDRLRPLHF. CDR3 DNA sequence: TGTGCCAGCAGTGTTGACAGGCTAAGACCCCTCCACTTT. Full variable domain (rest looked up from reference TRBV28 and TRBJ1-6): DVKVTQSSRYLVKRTGEKVFLECVQDMDHENMFWYRQDPGLGLRLIYFSYDVKMKEKGDIPEGYSVSREKKERFSLILESASTNQTSMYLCASSVDRLRPLHFGNGTRLTVT.

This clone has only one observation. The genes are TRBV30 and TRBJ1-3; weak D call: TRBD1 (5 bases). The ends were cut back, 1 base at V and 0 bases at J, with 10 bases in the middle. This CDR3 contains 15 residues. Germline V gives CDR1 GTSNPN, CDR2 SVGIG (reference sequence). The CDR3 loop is CAWSGLGGSGNTIYF. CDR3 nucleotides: TGTGCCTGGAGTGGTCTCGGGGGCTCTGGAAACACCATATATTTT.

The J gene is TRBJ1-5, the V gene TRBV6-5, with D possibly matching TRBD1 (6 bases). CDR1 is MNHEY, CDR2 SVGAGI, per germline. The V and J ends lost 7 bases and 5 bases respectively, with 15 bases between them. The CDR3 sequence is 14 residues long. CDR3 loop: CASMPWGGHQPQHF. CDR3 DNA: TGTGCCAGCATGCCCTGGGGGGGGCATCAGCCCCAGCATTTT.

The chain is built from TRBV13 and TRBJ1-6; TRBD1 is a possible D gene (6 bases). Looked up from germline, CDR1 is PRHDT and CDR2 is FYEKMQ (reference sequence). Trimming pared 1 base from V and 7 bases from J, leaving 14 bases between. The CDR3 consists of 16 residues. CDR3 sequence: CASSLERGLGNSPLHF. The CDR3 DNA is TGTGCCAGCAGCTTAGAGCGGGGGCTCGGGAATTCACCCCTCCACTTT.

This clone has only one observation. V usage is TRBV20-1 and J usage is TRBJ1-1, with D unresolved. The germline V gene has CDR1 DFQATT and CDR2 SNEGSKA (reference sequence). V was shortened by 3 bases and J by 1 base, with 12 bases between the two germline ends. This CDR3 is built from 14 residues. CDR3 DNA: TGCAGTGCTAGTTCTGTCACAAAGAACACTGAAGCTTTCTTT. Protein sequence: CSASSVTKNTEAFF.

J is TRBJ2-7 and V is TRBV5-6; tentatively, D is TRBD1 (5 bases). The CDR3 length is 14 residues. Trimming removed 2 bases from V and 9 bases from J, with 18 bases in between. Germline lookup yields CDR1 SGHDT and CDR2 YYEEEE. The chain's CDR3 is CASSFLQAAQGQYF. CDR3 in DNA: TGTGCCAGCAGCTTCCTCCAGGCGGCGCAGGGGCAGTACTTC.

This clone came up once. The DNA of the CDR3 is TGTGCCAGCAGCGTCGGACTAGCGGGAGAGAACGAGCAGTACTTC. This encodes CASSVGLAGENEQYF. The chain links TRBV6-5 to TRBJ2-7; 13 nucleotides agree with TRBD2. Trimming cost V 6 bases and J 5 bases; bases outside gene matches: 7. The CDR3 length is 15 residues. Per germline, CDR1 MNHEY and CDR2 SVGAGI.

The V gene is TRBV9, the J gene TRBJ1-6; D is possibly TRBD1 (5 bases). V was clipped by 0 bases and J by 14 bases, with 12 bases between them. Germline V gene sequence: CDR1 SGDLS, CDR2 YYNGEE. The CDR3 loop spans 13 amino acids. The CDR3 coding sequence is TGTGCCAGCAGCGTAGACGGGGGGGTCACCCTCCACTTT. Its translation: CASSVDGGVTLHF.

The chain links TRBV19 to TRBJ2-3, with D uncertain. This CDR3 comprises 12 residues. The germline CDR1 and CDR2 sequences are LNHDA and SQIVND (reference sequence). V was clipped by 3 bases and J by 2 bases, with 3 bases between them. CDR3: CASSMATDTQYF. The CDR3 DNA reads TGTGCCAGTAGTATGGCCACAGATACGCAGTATTTT.

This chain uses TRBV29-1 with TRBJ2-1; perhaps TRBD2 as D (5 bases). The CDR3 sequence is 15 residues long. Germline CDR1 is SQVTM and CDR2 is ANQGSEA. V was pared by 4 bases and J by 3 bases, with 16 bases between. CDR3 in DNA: TGCAGCGTTGTCGGGCTAGAAGCGGTCTACAATGAGCAGTTCTTC. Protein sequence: CSVVGLEAVYNEQFF.

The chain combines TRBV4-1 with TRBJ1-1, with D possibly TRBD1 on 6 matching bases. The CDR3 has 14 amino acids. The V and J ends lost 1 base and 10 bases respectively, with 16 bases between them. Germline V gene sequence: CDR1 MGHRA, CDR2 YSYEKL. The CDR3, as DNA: TGCGCCAGCAGCCAAGGCAGCGGGGGCTATGGAGCTTTCTTT. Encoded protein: CASSQGSGGYGAFF.

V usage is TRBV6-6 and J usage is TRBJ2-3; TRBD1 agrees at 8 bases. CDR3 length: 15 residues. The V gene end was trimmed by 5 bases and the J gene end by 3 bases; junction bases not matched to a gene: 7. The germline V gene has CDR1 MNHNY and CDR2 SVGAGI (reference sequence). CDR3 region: CASSGQGVGTDTQYF. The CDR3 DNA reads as TGTGCCAGCAGTGGACAGGGTGTGGGAACAGATACGCAGTATTTT.

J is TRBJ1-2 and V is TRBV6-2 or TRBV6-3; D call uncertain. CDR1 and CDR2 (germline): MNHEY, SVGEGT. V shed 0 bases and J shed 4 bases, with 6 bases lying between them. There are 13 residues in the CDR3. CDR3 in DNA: TGTGCCAGCAGTTACTCGAACAGCTATGGCTACACCTTC. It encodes CASSYSNSYGYTF.

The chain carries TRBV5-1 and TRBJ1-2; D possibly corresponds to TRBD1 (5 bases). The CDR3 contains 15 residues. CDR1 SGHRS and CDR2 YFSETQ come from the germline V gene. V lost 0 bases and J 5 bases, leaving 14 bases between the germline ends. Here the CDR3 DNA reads TGCGCCAGCAGCTTGGAGGGGAGGGGCGCTTATGGCTACACCTTC. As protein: CASSLEGRGAYGYTF.

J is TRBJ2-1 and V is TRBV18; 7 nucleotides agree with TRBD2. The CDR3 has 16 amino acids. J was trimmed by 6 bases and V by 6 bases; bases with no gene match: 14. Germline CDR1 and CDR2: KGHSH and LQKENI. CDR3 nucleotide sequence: TGTGCCAGCTCCGCCCTTAGCGGGTCTGGTCCCAATGAGCAGTTCTTC. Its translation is CASSALSGSGPNEQFF.